The subject of this entry is one T cell receptor (beta chain). Antigen specificity is unknown. Using immunoSEQ multiplex PCR, the repertoire was profiled, and TCRdb retains in-frame clones only, with some absent. The profile covers about 40,000 clones, with 79% appearing a single time and about 22% taken by the ten largest. Trimming removed 5 bases from V and 6 bases from J; junction bases left unmatched: 6. Germline V CDR1 and CDR2: SNHLY, FYNNEI. CDR3 size: 14 residues. Treatment of patients with chemo-refractory metastatic non-small-cell lung cancer consisted of focal radiation plus CTLA-4 blockade with ipilimumab. This sample is drawn from a study of radiotherapy plus CTLA-4 blockade in lung cancer. At the level of the study: With over 25% of patients having disease control, objective responses were seen in roughly 18%. Notes on the study in general: Interferon-beta and early blood T cell clone dynamics reportedly predicted response best. Tumor-origin TCR clones grew in blood after radiotherapy plus ipilimumab.

The chain couples TRBV2 to TRBJ2-4, with 8 bases matching TRBD2. The sequencing here drew on peripheral blood, taken from a patient treated with radiotherapy plus ipilimumab. This sequence originates from a human donor with non-small cell lung cancer that progressed on radiotherapy plus ipilimumab. CDR3 sequence (DNA): TGTGCCAGCAGTCCCGGGGGGGCATTAAACATTCAGTACTTC. Amino acids: CASSPGGALNIQYF.